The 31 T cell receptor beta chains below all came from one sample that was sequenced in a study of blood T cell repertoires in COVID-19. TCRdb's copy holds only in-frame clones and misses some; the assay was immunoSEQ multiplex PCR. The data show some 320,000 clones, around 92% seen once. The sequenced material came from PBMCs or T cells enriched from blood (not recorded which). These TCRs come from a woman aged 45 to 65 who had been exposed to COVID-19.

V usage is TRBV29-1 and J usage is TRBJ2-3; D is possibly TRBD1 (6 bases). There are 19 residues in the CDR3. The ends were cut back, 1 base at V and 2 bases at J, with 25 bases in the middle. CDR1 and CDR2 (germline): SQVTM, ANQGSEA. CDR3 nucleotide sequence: TGCAGCGTTGAAGTGGGGCTCGGGACACCGGTTTGGGACACAGATACGCAGTATTTT. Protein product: CSVEVGLGTPVWDTDTQYF.

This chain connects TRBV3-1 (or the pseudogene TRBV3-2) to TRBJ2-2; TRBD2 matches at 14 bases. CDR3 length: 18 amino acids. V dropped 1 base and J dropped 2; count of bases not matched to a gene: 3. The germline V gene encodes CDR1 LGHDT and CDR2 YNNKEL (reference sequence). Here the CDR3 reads CASSQGLAGGTNTGELFF. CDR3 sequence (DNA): TGTGCCAGCAGCCAAGGACTAGCGGGGGGGACCAACACCGGGGAGCTGTTTTTT.

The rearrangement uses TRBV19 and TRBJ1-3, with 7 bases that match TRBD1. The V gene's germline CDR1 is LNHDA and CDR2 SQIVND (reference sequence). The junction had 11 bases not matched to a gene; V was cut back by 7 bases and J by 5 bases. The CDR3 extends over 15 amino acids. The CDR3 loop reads CASTSEGARRNTIYF. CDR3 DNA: TGTGCCAGTACCAGTGAGGGGGCTCGGAGAAACACCATATATTTT.

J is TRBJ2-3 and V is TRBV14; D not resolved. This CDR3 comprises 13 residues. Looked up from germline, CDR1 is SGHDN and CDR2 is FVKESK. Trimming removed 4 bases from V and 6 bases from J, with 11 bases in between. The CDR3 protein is CASSLLVSDTQYF. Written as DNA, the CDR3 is TGTGCCAGCAGCCTTCTTGTCAGTGATACGCAGTATTTT.

The CDR3 DNA reads TGTGCCATCTCGACGGTCAGGGAAACTAATGAAAAACTGTTTTTT. This encodes CAISTVRETNEKLFF. V gene TRBV2 combines with J gene TRBJ1-4; tentative D call: TRBD1 (5 bases). Deletions cut 10 bases from V and 1 base from J, with 16 bases between. Germline CDR1 and CDR2: SNHLY and FYNNEI. The CDR3 length is 15 residues.

The CDR3 DNA follows: TGTGCCAGCAGTTACTCTGGCGGGGCCTACAATGAGCAGTTCTTC. It specifies CASSYSGGAYNEQFF. V is TRBV6-5 and J is TRBJ2-1; weak D call: TRBD2 (6 bases). The germline V gene has CDR1 MNHEY and CDR2 SVGAGI. V was cut by 0 bases and J by 2 bases, with 8 bases left in between. The CDR3 runs to 15 residues.

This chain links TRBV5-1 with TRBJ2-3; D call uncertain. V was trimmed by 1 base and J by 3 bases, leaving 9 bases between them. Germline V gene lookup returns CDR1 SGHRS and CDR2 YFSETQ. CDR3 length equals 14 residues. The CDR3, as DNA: TGCGCCAGCAGCTTGTTCTCTATTACAGATACGCAGTATTTT. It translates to CASSLFSITDTQYF. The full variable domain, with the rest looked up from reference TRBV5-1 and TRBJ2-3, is KAGVTQTPRYLIKTRGQQVTLSCSPISGHRSVSWYQQTPGQGLQFLFEYFSETQRNKGNFPGRFSGRQFSNSRSEMNVSTLELGDSALYLCASSLFSITDTQYFGPGTRLTVL.

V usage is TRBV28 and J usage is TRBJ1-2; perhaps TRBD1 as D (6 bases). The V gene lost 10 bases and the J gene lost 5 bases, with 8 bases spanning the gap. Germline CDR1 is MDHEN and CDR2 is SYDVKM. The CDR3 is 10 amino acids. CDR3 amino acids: CATGQYGYTF. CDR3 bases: TGTGCCACAGGACAGTATGGCTACACCTTC.

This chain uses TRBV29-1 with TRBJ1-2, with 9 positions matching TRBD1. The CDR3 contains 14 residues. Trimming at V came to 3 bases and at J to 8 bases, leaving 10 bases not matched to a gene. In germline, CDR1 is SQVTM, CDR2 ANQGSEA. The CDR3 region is CSVELYRGHGGYTF. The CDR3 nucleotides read TGCAGCGTTGAGTTATACAGGGGGCACGGCGGCTACACCTTC.

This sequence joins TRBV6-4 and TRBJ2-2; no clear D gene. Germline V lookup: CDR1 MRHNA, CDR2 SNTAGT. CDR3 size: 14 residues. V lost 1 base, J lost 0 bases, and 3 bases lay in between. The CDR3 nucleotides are TGTGCCAGCAGTGACTTAACGAACACCGGGGAGCTGTTTTTT. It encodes CASSDLTNTGELFF.

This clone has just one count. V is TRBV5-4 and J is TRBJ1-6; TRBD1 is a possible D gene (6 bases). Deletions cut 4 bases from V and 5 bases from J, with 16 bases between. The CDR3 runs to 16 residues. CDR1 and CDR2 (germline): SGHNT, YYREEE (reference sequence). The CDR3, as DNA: TGTGCCAGCAGCAGGGAGGGGGGCGCGCATAATTCACCCCTCCACTTT. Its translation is CASSREGGAHNSPLHF.

CDR3 DNA: TGTGCCAGCAGTCCCCGGACTAGCGGGGGGCCCGGGGAGCTGTTTTTT. It yields the protein CASSPRTSGGPGELFF. The chain is built from TRBV6-2 or TRBV6-3 and TRBJ2-2; TRBD2 aligns across 14 bases. The germline CDR1 and CDR2 sequences are MNHEY and SVGEGT. J was trimmed by 6 bases and V by 5 bases; bases with no gene match: 5. The CDR3 runs to 16 residues.

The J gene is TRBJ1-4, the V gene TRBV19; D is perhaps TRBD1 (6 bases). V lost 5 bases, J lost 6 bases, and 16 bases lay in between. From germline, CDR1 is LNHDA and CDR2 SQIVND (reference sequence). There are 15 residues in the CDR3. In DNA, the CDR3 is TGTGCCAGTAGTTCTCCGGGACATCTGGATGAAAAACTGTTTTTT. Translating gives CASSSPGHLDEKLFF.

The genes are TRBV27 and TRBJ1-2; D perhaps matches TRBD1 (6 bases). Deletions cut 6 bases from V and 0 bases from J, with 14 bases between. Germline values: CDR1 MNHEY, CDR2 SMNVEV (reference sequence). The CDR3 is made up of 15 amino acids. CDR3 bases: TGTGCCAGCAGGGAACAGGGTTGGGCTAACTATGGCTACACCTTC. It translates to CASREQGWANYGYTF.

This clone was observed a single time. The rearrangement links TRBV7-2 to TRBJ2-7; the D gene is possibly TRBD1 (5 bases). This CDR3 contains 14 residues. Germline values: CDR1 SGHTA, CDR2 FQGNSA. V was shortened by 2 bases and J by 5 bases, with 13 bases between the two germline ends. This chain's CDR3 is CASSLSGIADEQYF. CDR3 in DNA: TGTGCCAGCAGCTTATCAGGGATCGCGGACGAGCAGTACTTC.

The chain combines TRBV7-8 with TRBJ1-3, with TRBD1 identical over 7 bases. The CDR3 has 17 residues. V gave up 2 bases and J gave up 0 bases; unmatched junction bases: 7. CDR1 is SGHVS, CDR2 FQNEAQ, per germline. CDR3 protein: CASSLRRQGGSGNTIYF. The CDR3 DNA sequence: TGTGCCAGCAGCTTAAGGAGACAGGGAGGCTCTGGAAACACCATATATTTT.

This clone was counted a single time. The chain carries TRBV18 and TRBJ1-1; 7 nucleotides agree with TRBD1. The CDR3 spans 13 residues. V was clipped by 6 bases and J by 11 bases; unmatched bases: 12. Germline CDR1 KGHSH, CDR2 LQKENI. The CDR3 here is CASSIAGDSEAFF. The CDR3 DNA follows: TGTGCCAGCTCCATAGCAGGGGACAGTGAGGCTTTCTTT.

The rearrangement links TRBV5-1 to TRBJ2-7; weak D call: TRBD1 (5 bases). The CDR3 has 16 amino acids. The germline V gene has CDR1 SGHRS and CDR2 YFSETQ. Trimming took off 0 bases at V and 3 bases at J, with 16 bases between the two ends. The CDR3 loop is CASSLAQGKVGYEQYF. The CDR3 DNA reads TGCGCCAGCAGCTTGGCCCAGGGTAAGGTAGGCTACGAGCAGTACTTC.

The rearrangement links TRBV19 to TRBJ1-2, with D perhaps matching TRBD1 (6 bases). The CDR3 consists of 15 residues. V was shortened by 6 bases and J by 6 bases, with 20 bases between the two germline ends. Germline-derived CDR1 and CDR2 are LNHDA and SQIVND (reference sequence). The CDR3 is CASRSPGHPSNGYTF. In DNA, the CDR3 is TGTGCCAGTAGGTCGCCGGGACACCCTTCGAATGGCTACACCTTC.

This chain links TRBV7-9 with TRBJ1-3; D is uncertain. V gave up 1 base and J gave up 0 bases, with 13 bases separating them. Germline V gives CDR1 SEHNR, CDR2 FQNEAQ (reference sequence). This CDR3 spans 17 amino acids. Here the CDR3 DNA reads TGTGCCAGCAGCTTAGTGCGTAGGCAGGACTCTGGAAACACCATATATTTT. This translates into CASSLVRRQDSGNTIYF.

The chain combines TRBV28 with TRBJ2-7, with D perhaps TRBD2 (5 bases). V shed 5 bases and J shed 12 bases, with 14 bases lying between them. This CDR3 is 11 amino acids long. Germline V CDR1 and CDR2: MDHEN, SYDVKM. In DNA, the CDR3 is TGTGCCAGCAGTGCGCGCGGGCGATGGTACTTC. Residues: CASSARGRWYF.

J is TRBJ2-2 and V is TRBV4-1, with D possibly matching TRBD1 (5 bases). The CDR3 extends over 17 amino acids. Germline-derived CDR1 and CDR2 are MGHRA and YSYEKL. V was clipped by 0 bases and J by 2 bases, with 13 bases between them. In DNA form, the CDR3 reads TGCGCCAGCAGCCAAGATCCCCGACAGACTAACACCGGGGAGCTGTTTTTT. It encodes CASSQDPRQTNTGELFF.

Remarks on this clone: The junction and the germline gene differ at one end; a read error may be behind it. The CDR3 bases are TGTGCCAGCAGTTTAGGTCGACAGACCGAGTACTTC. Protein sequence: CASSLGRQTEYF. This sequence joins TRBV12-3 or TRBV12-4 and TRBJ2-5; a possible D gene is TRBD1 (5 bases). This CDR3 comprises 12 residues.

CDR3 residues: CASSHWSGENEQYF. CDR3 sequence (DNA): TGTGCCAGCAGCCATTGGAGCGGGGAGAACGAGCAGTACTTC. This chain uses TRBV4-2 with TRBJ2-7; 7 nucleotides match TRBD2. The V segment lost 3 bases and the J segment 5 bases; nucleotides outside the gene matches: 7. The germline gives CDR1 LGHNA, CDR2 YNFKEQ. This CDR3 spans 14 amino acids.

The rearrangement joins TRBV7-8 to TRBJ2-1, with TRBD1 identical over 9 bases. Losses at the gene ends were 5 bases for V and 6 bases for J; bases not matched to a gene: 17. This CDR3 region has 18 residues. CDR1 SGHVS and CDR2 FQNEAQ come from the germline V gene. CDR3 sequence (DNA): TGTGCCAGCAGCCCCAGAGATAAGACCGGGACAGGGTCCAATGAGCAGTTCTTC. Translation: CASSPRDKTGTGSNEQFF. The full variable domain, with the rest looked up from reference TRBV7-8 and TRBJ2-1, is GAGVSQSPRYKVAKRGQDVALRCDPISGHVSLFWYQQALGQGPEFLTYFQNEAQLDKSGLPSDRFFAERPEGSVSTLKIQRTQQEDSAVYLCASSPRDKTGTGSNEQFFGPGTRLTVL.

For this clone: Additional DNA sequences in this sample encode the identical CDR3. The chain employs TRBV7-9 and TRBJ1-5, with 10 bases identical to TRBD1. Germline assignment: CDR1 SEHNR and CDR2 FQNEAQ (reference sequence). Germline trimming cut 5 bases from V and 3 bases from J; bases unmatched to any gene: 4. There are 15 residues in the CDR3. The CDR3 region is CASSPGQGNNQPQHF. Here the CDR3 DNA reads TGTGCCAGCAGCCCGGGACAGGGGAACAATCAGCCCCAGCATTTT. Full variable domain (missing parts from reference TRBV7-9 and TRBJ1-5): DTGVSQNPRHKITKRGQNVTFRCDPISEHNRLYWYRQTLGQGPEFLTYFQNEAQLEKSRLLSDRFSAERPKGSFSTLEIQRTEQGDSAMYLCASSPGQGNNQPQHFGDGTRLSIL.

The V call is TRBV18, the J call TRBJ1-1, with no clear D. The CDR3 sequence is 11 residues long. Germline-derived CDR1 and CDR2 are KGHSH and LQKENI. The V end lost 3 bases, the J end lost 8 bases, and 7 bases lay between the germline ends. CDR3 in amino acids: CASSPGEEAFF. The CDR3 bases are TGTGCCAGCTCACCCGGGGAAGAAGCTTTCTTT.

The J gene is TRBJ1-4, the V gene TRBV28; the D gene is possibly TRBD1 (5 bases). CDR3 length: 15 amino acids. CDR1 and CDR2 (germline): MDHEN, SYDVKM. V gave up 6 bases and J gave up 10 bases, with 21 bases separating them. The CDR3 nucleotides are TGTGCCAGCAGCGGGGGATCGGGGCCCTTTGTAAAACTGTTTTTT. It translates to CASSGGSGPFVKLFF.

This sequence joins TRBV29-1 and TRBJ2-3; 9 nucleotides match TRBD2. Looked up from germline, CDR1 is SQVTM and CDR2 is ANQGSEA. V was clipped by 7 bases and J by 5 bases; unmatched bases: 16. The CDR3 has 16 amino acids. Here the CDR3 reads CSAGGKAGGRGDTQYF. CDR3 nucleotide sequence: TGCAGCGCGGGAGGGAAAGCGGGGGGCAGAGGAGATACGCAGTATTTT.

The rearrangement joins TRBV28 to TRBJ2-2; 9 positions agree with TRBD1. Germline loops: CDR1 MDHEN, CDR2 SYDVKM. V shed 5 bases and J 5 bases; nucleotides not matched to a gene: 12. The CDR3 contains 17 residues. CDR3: CASSPTPGQGNTGELFF. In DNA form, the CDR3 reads TGTGCCAGCAGTCCTACGCCGGGACAGGGAAATACCGGGGAGCTGTTTTTT.

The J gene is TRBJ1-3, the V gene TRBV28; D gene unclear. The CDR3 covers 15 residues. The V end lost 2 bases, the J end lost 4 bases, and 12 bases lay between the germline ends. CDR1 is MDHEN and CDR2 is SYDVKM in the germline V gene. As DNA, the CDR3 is TGTGCCAGCAGTTTAAGTACCCAGGCGGGAAACACCATATATTTT. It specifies CASSLSTQAGNTIYF.